This T cell receptor beta chain was captured in a study of monozygotic twins with inflammatory bowel disease. Study observations and caveats: The sharing of clonotypes with others was lower in IBD patients than in healthy twins, especially with disease activity.

The CDR3 consists of 15 residues. CDR1 and CDR2 (germline): LGHDT, YNNKEL (reference sequence). Total RNA was isolated from whole blood without T cell sorting. TCRdb re-called the 5' RACE reads; one entry per CDR3 protein, DNA not given. Across around 190,000 distinct CDR3 sequences, the top ten clones capture 1.5% to 2% of the sample. Regarding this clonotype: Antigen: not known.

V is TRBV3-1 and J is TRBJ1-3. Source material: blood. This clonotype originated in a human donor with ulcerative colitis or Crohn's disease, or a healthy co-twin of an affected twin (not recorded which). CDR3 sequence: CASSQVYGSGNTIYF. Combining the CDR3 with reference TRBV3-1 and TRBJ1-3 gives the whole variable domain DTAVSQTPKYLVTQMGNDKSIKCEQNLGHDTMYWYKQDSKKFLKIMFSYNNKELIINETVPNRFSPKSPDKAHLNLHINSLELGDSAVYFCASSQVYGSGNTIYFGEGSWLTVV.